Listed below are T cell receptor beta chains from one sample, sequenced in a study of blood T cell repertoires in COVID-19. The protocol was immunoSEQ multiplex PCR, while the TCRdb copy is restricted to in-frame clones and leaves out a portion. The sample has just over 150,000 clones; 85% are singletons. Source material: peripheral blood. The receptors derive from a human donor with acute or convalescent COVID-19. The donor label of this sample is uncertain. Each CDR3 is given with its conserved first and last residue. Each record gives: J gene, clone size, D gene, V gene, CDR3 DNA, CDR3 protein. A D gene is named only where the DNA matches it firmly. Size values are once, few and many counts, or a class for expanded clones, and some rows have none.

>TRBJ1-4|NA|TRBD1|TRBV4-2
TGTGCCAGCAGCCTGGACAGGGTCAATGAAAAACTGTTTTTT
CASSLDRVNEKLFF
>TRBJ2-7|once|NA|TRBV10-3
TGTGCCATTGCGGGTAGTCCCAACGAGCAGTACTTC
CAIAGSPNEQYF
>TRBJ1-6|NA|NA|TRBV12-5
TGTGCTAGTGGTTTGGACAGGGATTCACCCCTCCACTTT
CASGLDRDSPLHF
>TRBJ1-1|NA|TRBD1|TRBV3-1/TRBV3-2
TGTGCCAGCAGCGACCGGGACAGGGGCCCCGCTTTCTTT
CASSDRDRGPAFF
>TRBJ2-5|NA|NA|TRBV9
TGTGCCAGCAGCGTAGCGGTGAGAGGAGAGACCCAGTACTTC
CASSVAVRGETQYF
>TRBJ2-7|NA|NA|TRBV27
TGTGCCAGCAGTTTAAGAGGGTTCTACGAGCAGTACTTC
CASSLRGFYEQYF
>TRBJ1-3|NA|TRBD1|TRBV4-2
TGTGCCAGCAGCCAAGTTTCCCGGGACAGGAGCTCTGGAAACACCATATATTTT
CASSQVSRDRSSGNTIYF
>TRBJ2-2|NA|NA|TRBV2
TGTGCCAGCAGTGAACCTGGCGGGGCTGGGAACACCGGGGAGCTGTTTTTT
CASSEPGGAGNTGELFF
>TRBJ2-7|few|NA|TRBV11-2
TGTGCCAGCAGCTTAGCGGCCGGGATTCCCTACGAGCAGTACTTC
CASSLAAGIPYEQYF
>TRBJ1-4|NA|NA|TRBV4-3
TGCGCCAGCAGCCAAGACAGGGTACGCGAAAAACTGTTTTTT
CASSQDRVREKLFF
>TRBJ1-1|NA|NA|TRBV30
TGTGCCTGGGTTCGAGGTGTGATGAACACTGAAGCTTTCTTT
CAWVRGVMNTEAFF
>TRBJ2-1|NA|TRBD2|TRBV5-4
TGTGCCAGCAGCTTGTCGGCGGGGGAACCCCTCTACAATGAGCAGTTCTTC
CASSLSAGEPLYNEQFF
>TRBJ2-3|once|NA|TRBV10-1
TGCGCCAGCAGTGAGGGGCCCGCGCAGTATTTT
CASSEGPAQYF
>TRBJ1-6|NA|NA|TRBV7-2
TGTGCCAGCAGCTTAGTAGCTATTTCACCCCTCCACTTT
CASSLVAISPLHF
>TRBJ2-2|NA|NA|TRBV4-1
TGCGCCAGCAGCCAAGATCTTTTCGGGCTAGCGTTCACCGGGGAGCTGTTTTTT
CASSQDLFGLAFTGELFF
>TRBJ2-3|NA|TRBD2|TRBV11-2
TGTGCCAGCAGCTCCCTAGGGAGCGGGGTCACAGATACGCAGTATTTT
CASSSLGSGVTDTQYF
>TRBJ1-5|few|TRBD1|TRBV19
TGTGCCAGTAGTACGACGACAGGGGCCCTCAATCAGCCCCAGCATTTT
CASSTTTGALNQPQHF
>TRBJ2-7|NA|TRBD1|TRBV7-6
TGTGCCAGCAGCCCTTCGCCAGGGACAGCCTACGAGCAGTACTTC
CASSPSPGTAYEQYF
>TRBJ1-1|NA|TRBD1|TRBV5-1
TGCGCCAGCAGCTCACTACAGGGGCTGAACACTGAAGCTTTCTTT
CASSSLQGLNTEAFF
>TRBJ2-7|NA|TRBD1|TRBV19
TGTGCCAGTAGTTTGTCGGCAGGGGGATTTACCTACGAGCAGTACTTC
CASSLSAGGFTYEQYF
>TRBJ1-4|NA|TRBD1|TRBV14
TGTGCCAGCAGCCAAGATCAACAGGGGGCCCGTGAAAAACTGTTTTTT
CASSQDQQGAREKLFF
>TRBJ2-7|NA|NA|TRBV2
TGTGCCAGCAAGAAAAGGGGGTTGGCCTACGAGCAGTACTTC
CASKKRGLAYEQYF
>TRBJ1-3|few|NA|TRBV27
TGTGCCAGCAGTACCGTCTCCCCACAGGGCCCCGGAAACACCATATATTTT
CASSTVSPQGPGNTIYF
>TRBJ1-1|once|NA|TRBV11-3
TGTGCCAGCAGCTTAGATAGACCGGGATACACTGAAGCTTTCTTT
CASSLDRPGYTEAFF
>TRBJ1-5|NA|NA|TRBV6-2/TRBV6-3
TGTGCCAGCAGTTACTCAGGGGTTCAGCCCCAGCATTTT
CASSYSGVQPQHF
>TRBJ1-4|NA|TRBD1|TRBV5-6
TGTGCCAGCAGCTCCGGGACAGCTAATGAAAAACTGTTTTTT
CASSSGTANEKLFF
>TRBJ2-1|NA|NA|TRBV6-4
TGTGCCAGCAGTCCTGGACGGGGGAGCTCCTACAATGAGCAGTTCTTC
CASSPGRGSSYNEQFF
>TRBJ1-3|NA|NA|TRBV9
TGTGCCAGCAGCGTAGCGAGTTCCCACTCTGGAAACACCATATATTTT
CASSVASSHSGNTIYF
>TRBJ2-7|NA|NA|TRBV11-3
TGTGCCAGCAGCCTAGGCTATGACGAGCAGTACTTC
CASSLGYDEQYF
>TRBJ1-1|many|NA|TRBV4-1
TGCGCCAGCAGCCAAGATTTATCAGGGAACACTGAAGCTTTCTTT
CASSQDLSGNTEAFF
>TRBJ1-2|NA|NA|TRBV5-6
TGTGCCAGCAGGGGAGGGGTTAACTATGGCTACACCTTC
CASRGGVNYGYTF
>TRBJ1-1|NA|NA|TRBV11-3
TGTGCCAGCAGCTTAGGAGGGATGAACACTGAAGCTTTCTTT
CASSLGGMNTEAFF
>TRBJ1-1|NA|NA|TRBV9
TGTGCCAGCAGCGTAGCTACGAGGGGTGGGAGGACTGAAGCTTTCTTT
CASSVATRGGRTEAFF
>TRBJ1-5|few|NA|TRBV7-3
TGTGCCAGCAGTATGTATAGCAATCAGCCCCAGCATTTT
CASSMYSNQPQHF
>TRBJ2-7|NA|NA|TRBV7-6
TGTGCCAGCAGCTTAGTTACAGGGACCTACGAGCAGTACTTC
CASSLVTGTYEQYF
>TRBJ1-5|NA|NA|TRBV28
TGTGCCAGCACCCCAGAAGGGGTAGGCAATCAGCCCCAGCATTTT
CASTPEGVGNQPQHF
>TRBJ2-3|NA|TRBD1|TRBV12-5
TGTGCTAGTGGTACAACAAACAGGGGGAGGTTGTGGACAGATACGCAGTATTTT
CASGTTNRGRLWTDTQYF
>TRBJ1-1|NA|NA|TRBV5-1
TGCGCCAGCAGGAAGGAGTCTTTCGGCACTGAAGCTTTCTTT
CASRKESFGTEAFF
>TRBJ2-3|NA|TRBD2|TRBV4-1
TGCGCCAGCAGCATCGGGACTAGCGGGGGCACAGATACGCAGTATTTT
CASSIGTSGGTDTQYF
>TRBJ2-2|NA|NA|TRBV7-6
TGTGCCAGCAGCCCCCGGGAGAGGGTCGGAGCCGGGGAGCTGTTTTTT
CASSPRERVGAGELFF
>TRBJ1-3|NA|TRBD1|TRBV6-5
TGTGCCAGCAGAAGGGACAGCTCTGGAAACACCATATATTTT
CASRRDSSGNTIYF
>TRBJ1-1|NA|TRBD1|TRBV9
TGTGCCAGCAGCGCGAGACCGACAGGGGTGAACACTGAAGCTTTCTTT
CASSARPTGVNTEAFF
>TRBJ1-1|NA|NA|TRBV2
TGTGCCAGCAGTGTGGCGAACACTGAAGCTTTCTTT
CASSVANTEAFF
>TRBJ2-1|NA|TRBD1|TRBV5-1
TGCGCCAGCAGCAGATCGGGACAGGGGCGCAATGAGCAGTTCTTC
CASSRSGQGRNEQFF
>TRBJ2-3|NA|TRBD2|TRBV3-1/TRBV3-2
TGTGCCAGCAGCTCCGGCCCCTCAGCGGGGACCACAGATACGCAGTATTTT
CASSSGPSAGTTDTQYF
>TRBJ2-7|NA|NA|TRBV6-1
TGTGCCAGCAGTGAATCAACGCGGACCTACGAGCAGTACTTC
CASSESTRTYEQYF
>TRBJ1-5|NA|NA|TRBV7-2
TGTGCCAGCAGCTTAGCTTCGGGTCAGCCCCAGCATTTT
CASSLASGQPQHF
>TRBJ2-7|NA|NA|TRBV12-2
TGTGCAAGTCGCTTAGAGTCGATTCTAGGGACAGGGGTTACCAAGAGCTCCTACGAGCAGTACTTC
CASRLESILGTGVTKSSYEQYF
>TRBJ2-3|NA|NA|TRBV28
TGTGCCAGCACCTCGGGGGGGACAGACACAGATACGCAGTATTTT
CASTSGGTDTDTQYF
>TRBJ2-2|NA|TRBD2|TRBV6-5
TGTGCCAGCATTGGGCGGGGGGAAAACACCGGGGAGCTGTTTTTT
CASIGRGENTGELFF